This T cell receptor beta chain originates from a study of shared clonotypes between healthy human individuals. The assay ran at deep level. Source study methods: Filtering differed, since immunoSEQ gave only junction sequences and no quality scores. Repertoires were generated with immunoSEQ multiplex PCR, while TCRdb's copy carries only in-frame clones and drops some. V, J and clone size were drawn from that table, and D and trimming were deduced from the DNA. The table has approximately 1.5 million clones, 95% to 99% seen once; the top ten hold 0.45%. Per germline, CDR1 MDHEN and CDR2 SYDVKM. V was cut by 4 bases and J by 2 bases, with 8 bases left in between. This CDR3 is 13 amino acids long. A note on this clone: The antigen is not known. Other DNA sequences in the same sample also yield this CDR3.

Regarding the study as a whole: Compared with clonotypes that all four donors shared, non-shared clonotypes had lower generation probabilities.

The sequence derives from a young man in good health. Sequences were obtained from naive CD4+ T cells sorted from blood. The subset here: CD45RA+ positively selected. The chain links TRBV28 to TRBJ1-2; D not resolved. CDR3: CASSSPPNYGYTF. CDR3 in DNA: TGTGCCAGCAGTTCCCCACCGAACTATGGCTACACCTTC.